This note documents a single T cell receptor beta chain sequence. Every diagnosis used clinical symptoms, serum thyroxine and TRAb, thyroid ultrasound and orbital computed tomography. Amplified TCR beta CDR3 regions derived from RNA transcripts. The TCR CDR3 was amplified in a first-round RT-PCR using the HTBI primer set. TCRdb reprocessed the multiplex PCR reads via MiXCR and lists one record per CDR3 protein. Of around 660,000 distinct CDR3 sequences listed, about 45% were seen once; the top ten hold about 7.2%. CDR1 is ENHRY, CDR2 SYGVKD, per germline. The CDR3 sequence is 13 residues long. Trimming removed 6 bases from V and 4 bases from J; junction bases left unmatched: 2. The data stem from a study of T cells in Graves' hyperthyroidism and ophthalmopathy.

The TCR comes from an adult man with Graves' disease, either hyperthyroidism or ophthalmopathy (not recorded which). This rearrangement joins TRBV10-3 to TRBJ2-5, with 10 positions matching TRBD2. Sequenced: peripheral blood or thyroid tissue (not recorded which). The CDR3 is CAISRLAGETQYF. As DNA, the CDR3 is TGTGCCATCAGCCGACTAGCGGGAGAGACCCAGTACTTC.